This T cell receptor beta chain was profiled in a study of long-term antiretroviral therapy in people with HIV. Survey level was the resolution at which the v3.0 immunoSEQ assay ran. Sequenced by immunoSEQ multiplex PCR; TCRdb stores in-frame clones only, minus some. The sample lists 20,000 to 25,000 clones, roughly 86% seen once, with less than 4% in the top ten. The CDR3 covers 14 residues. Per germline, CDR1 SQVTM and CDR2 ANQGSEA. This clonotype was sampled from a woman between 45 and 60 years old with HIV. The sample consisted of unsorted PBMCs, taken 2.5 to 2.7 years after starting antiretroviral therapy. The chain couples TRBV29-1 to TRBJ2-5, with D tentatively TRBD1 (7 bases). The DNA matches TRBJ2-7 better at its end, which makes the J call doubtful. This CDR3 is CSVEEGRGVYEQYF. CDR3 nucleotides: TGCAGCGTTGAAGAGGGCAGGGGGGTTTACGAGCAGTACTTC.